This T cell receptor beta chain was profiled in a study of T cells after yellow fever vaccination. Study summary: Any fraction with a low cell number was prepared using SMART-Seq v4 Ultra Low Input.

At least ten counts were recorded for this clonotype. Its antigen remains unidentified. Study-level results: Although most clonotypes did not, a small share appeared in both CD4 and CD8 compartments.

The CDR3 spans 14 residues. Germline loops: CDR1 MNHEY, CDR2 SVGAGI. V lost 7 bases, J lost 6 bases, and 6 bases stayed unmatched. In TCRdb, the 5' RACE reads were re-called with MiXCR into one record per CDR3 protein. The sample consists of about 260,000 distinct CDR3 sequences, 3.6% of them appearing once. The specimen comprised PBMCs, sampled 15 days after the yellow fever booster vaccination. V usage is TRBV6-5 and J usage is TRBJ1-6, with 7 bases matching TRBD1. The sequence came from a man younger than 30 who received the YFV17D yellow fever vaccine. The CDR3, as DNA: TGTGCCAGCAAAGGGACAGTCTCTAATTCACCCCTCCACTTT. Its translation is CASKGTVSNSPLHF.